This T cell receptor (beta chain) was sequenced in a study of blood T cell repertoires in COVID-19. Using immunoSEQ multiplex PCR, the repertoire was profiled, and TCRdb retains in-frame clones only, with some absent. The top ten clones hold approximately 15% of a sample with 55,000 to 80,000 clones, roughly three quarters of them seen once. The ends were cut back, 1 base at V and 1 base at J, with 10 bases in the middle. The CDR3 is made up of 15 amino acids. Germline values: CDR1 SGHAT, CDR2 FQNNGV. The source material was peripheral blood. This chain links TRBV11-2 with TRBJ1-2; D might be TRBD1 (6 bases). The source is a man aged 60 to 69 with COVID-19, enrolled during active disease. CDR3 sequence reads: CASSLARQDNYGYTF. DNA for the CDR3: TGTGCCAGCAGCTTAGCCCGACAGGATAACTATGGCTACACCTTC.